This T cell receptor beta chain originates from a study of cytomegalovirus exposure and HLA in healthy donors. PCR involved 60 Vbeta and 13 Jbeta primers. TCRdb's table, derived via immunoSEQ multiplex PCR, lists solely in-frame clones and lacks some. Here the sample spans 76,000 or so clones, around 70% being singletons. This clone was detected a few times. There are 16 residues in the CDR3. Germline CDR1 WSHSY, CDR2 SAAADI. The ends lost 0 bases at V and 7 bases at J; junction bases unmatched: 9. The receptor was isolated from a woman in her forties in good health and CMV-seropositive. The chain employs TRBV10-2 and TRBJ1-5, with 7 bases lining up with TRBD1. Sample: PBMCs. The CDR3 DNA reads TGCGCCAGCAGTGAGTCCGGGACCGGAGGGGGCCAGCCCCAGCATTTT. Translation gives CASSESGTGGGQPQHF.